This T cell receptor beta chain was obtained from a study of T cells in Graves' hyperthyroidism and ophthalmopathy. Researchers took RNA transcripts and amplified the TCR beta CDR3 regions from them. HTBI primers were the set used in a first-round RT-PCR of the TCR CDR3. TCRdb re-called the multiplex PCR reads through MiXCR, storing one row per CDR3 protein. The sample carries 700,000 to 850,000 distinct CDR3 sequences, around a third recorded once. This clonotype has only a few counts. There are 13 residues in the CDR3. Germline lookup yields CDR1 DFQATT and CDR2 SNEGSKA (reference sequence). Trimming took off 4 bases at V and 2 bases at J, with 11 bases between the two ends. Graves' hyperthyroidism was deemed stable absent ophthalmopathy progression within 18 months. Diagnosis rested on symptoms, serum thyroxine and TRAb, thyroid ultrasound, and orbital computed tomography.

The chain employs TRBV20-1 and TRBJ1-2; D is ambiguous. The source is a woman in her 40s with Graves' hyperthyroidism. Sequencing was performed on blood. The chain's CDR3 is CSAKPGSNYGYTF. CDR3 DNA sequence: TGCAGTGCTAAACCGGGGTCGAACTATGGCTACACCTTC.